This entry is about one T cell receptor beta chain. The antigen is undetermined. The source of the sample is a study of CD8 T cells in ankylosing spondylitis. TCRdb redid the calling of the 5' RACE reads with MiXCR, one entry per CDR3 protein. The repertoire holds around 300,000 distinct CDR3 sequences, around a tenth seen once, with about 10% in the top ten. Study results and caveats: Earlier literature documents some of the motif variants in reactive arthritis synovial fluid and blood.

The V gene lost 5 bases and the J gene lost 10 bases, with 18 bases spanning the gap. Germline assignment: CDR1 SGHTA and CDR2 FQGTGA. This CDR3 comprises 13 residues. The sequence was collected from a female donor with ankylosing spondylitis or in good health (not recorded which). The V and J genes are TRBV7-3 and TRBJ2-7; tentatively, D is TRBD1 (6 bases). The sequenced material came from blood, either unsorted or a sorted T cell fraction (not recorded which). The CDR3 bases are TGTGCCAGCAGCCCCCATTTACAGGGATTTCAGTACTTC. Its protein is CASSPHLQGFQYF.